These 9 T cell receptor beta chains were all obtained from the same sample, sequenced in a study of blood T cell repertoires in COVID-19. The method was immunoSEQ multiplex PCR; TCRdb's version includes in-frame clones alone and lacks a portion of them. The sample consists of 150,000 or so clones, 90% of them appearing once. Sequenced sample: peripheral blood. The receptor set was obtained from a man aged 50-60 years with acute or convalescent COVID-19.

The chain carries TRBV6-5 and TRBJ1-4, with D unresolved. Trimming removed 7 bases from V and 8 bases from J, with 14 bases in between. The CDR3 has 13 amino acids. CDR1 is MNHEY and CDR2 is SVGAGI in the germline V gene. The CDR3 reads CASKRPGDEKLFF. Here the CDR3 DNA reads TGTGCCAGCAAACGCCCGGGAGACGAAAAACTGTTTTTT.

The V gene is TRBV2, the J gene TRBJ1-1, with D uncertain. The V and J ends lost 2 bases and 5 bases respectively, with 15 bases between them. CDR3 length: 15 amino acids. The V gene's germline CDR1 is SNHLY and CDR2 FYNNEI. In DNA form, the CDR3 reads TGTGCCAGCAGTGAAAGGGCCGGCGGGGAGACTGAAGCTTTCTTT. This sequence encodes CASSERAGGETEAFF.

This chain links TRBV11-1 with TRBJ1-6, with a tentative D call TRBD1 (5 bases). This CDR3 has 13 residues. Looked up from germline, CDR1 is SGHAT and CDR2 is FQDESV (reference sequence). The V and J ends lost 4 bases and 10 bases respectively, with 11 bases between them. Here the CDR3 reads CASSSQVRSPLHF. CDR3 DNA: TGTGCCAGCAGCTCACAGGTTCGGTCACCCCTCCACTTT.

The V call is TRBV11-3, the J call TRBJ2-1; TRBD1 matches at 10 bases. CDR1 is SGHNT and CDR2 is YENEEA in the germline V gene. Germline trimming cut 4 bases from V and 6 bases from J; bases unmatched to any gene: 6. The CDR3 runs 15 residues. The CDR3 DNA reads TGTGCCAGCAGCTCCGGGACAGGGGAGGTCAATGAGCAGTTCTTC. It yields the protein CASSSGTGEVNEQFF. Together with reference TRBV11-3 and TRBJ2-1, the CDR3 gives the full variable domain: EAGVVQSPRYKIIEKKQPVAFWCNPISGHNTLYWYLQNLGQGPELLIRYENEEAVDDSQLPKDRFSAERLKGVDSTLKIQPAELGDSAVYLCASSSGTGEVNEQFFGPGTRLTVL.

This clone was detected once. The chain joins TRBV21-1 to TRBJ1-1; the table assigns TRBD1, which was not confirmed against the DNA. TRBV21-1 is a pseudogene locus. The CDR3 has 13 residues. The CDR3 sequence is CAGTGIMNTEAFF. The DNA for the CDR3 is TGTGCCGGTACAGGGATCATGAACACTGAAGCTTTCTTT.

The chain couples TRBV18 to TRBJ2-7; possibly TRBD2 for D (6 bases). Germline CDR1 KGHSH, CDR2 LQKENI. This CDR3 region has 15 residues. Trimming shortened V by 1 base and J by 5 bases, and 15 bases separated the two germline ends. The CDR3 DNA reads as TGTGCCAGCTCACCACGGGCGGGGCGGTCGGACGAGCAGTACGTC. This codes for CASSPRAGRSDEQYV.

The chain combines TRBV28 with TRBJ1-5; 8 bases are shared with TRBD1. With 7 bases clipped from V and 5 bases from J, the junction kept 4 bases outside the gene matches. Germline loops: CDR1 MDHEN, CDR2 SYDVKM. The CDR3 covers 13 residues. The CDR3 DNA reads TGTGCCAGCATCGACAGGGGAGATCAGCCCCAGCATTTT. Translated: CASIDRGDQPQHF. The whole variable domain, remainder taken from reference TRBV28 and TRBJ1-5, is DVKVTQSSRYLVKRTGEKVFLECVQDMDHENMFWYRQDPGLGLRLIYFSYDVKMKEKGDIPEGYSVSREKKERFSLILESASTNQTSMYLCASIDRGDQPQHFGDGTRLSIL.

The V call is TRBV12-5, the J call TRBJ1-1; D might be TRBD1 (6 bases). The CDR3 runs 13 residues. V was shortened by 5 bases and J by 1 base, with 8 bases between the two germline ends. Germline loops: CDR1 LGHNT, CDR2 FRNRAP. CDR3 bases: TGTGCTAGTGGTACAGGGAGGAACACTGAAGCTTTCTTT. Encoded protein: CASGTGRNTEAFF.

In nucleotides, the CDR3 is TGTGCCAGCAGCGTAGAGCTAGCGGGACCCCAAGAGCTGTTTTTT. Translated, it gives CASSVELAGPQELFF. The chain joins TRBV9 to TRBJ2-2; 9 bases are shared with TRBD2. This CDR3 contains 15 residues. CDR1 and CDR2 (germline): SGDLS, YYNGEE. V was pared by 0 bases and J by 11 bases, with 8 bases of the junction left unmatched.